These 17 T cell receptor beta chains share one sample of origin, sequenced in a study of shared clonotypes between healthy human individuals. Method: immunoSEQ multiplex PCR; TCRdb's copy keeps in-frame clones and lacks some. The sample has about 2.4 million clones, 90% to 95% seen once. Sequencing was carried out using naive CD4+ T cells from PBMCs. Subset given: CD45RA+ positively selected. Receptors originate from a man in his late teens or twenties in good health. Some clones in this sample may be carry-over from other donors' samples.

CDR3 region: CASTLGWSETEAFF. The CDR3 region has the DNA TGTGCCAGCACCCTGGGGTGGTCGGAGACTGAAGCTTTCTTT. The chain couples TRBV28 to TRBJ1-1; D gene unclear. In germline, CDR1 is MDHEN, CDR2 SYDVKM. V gave up 7 bases and J gave up 5 bases, with 17 bases separating them. This CDR3 contains 14 residues.

V and J are TRBV25-1 and TRBJ2-1, with 12 nucleotides matching TRBD2. With 5 bases clipped from V and 4 bases from J, the junction kept 6 bases outside the gene matches. CDR1 is MGHDK, CDR2 SYGVNS, per germline. This CDR3 comprises 16 residues. This CDR3 is CASSNLAGGLYNEQFF. The CDR3 coding sequence is TGTGCCAGCAGTAACCTAGCGGGAGGGTTATACAATGAGCAGTTCTTC.

The gene calls are TRBV19 and TRBJ2-1; TRBD2 aligns across 10 bases. This CDR3 contains 16 residues. Trimming cost V 1 base and J 2 bases; bases outside gene matches: 2. CDR1 is LNHDA and CDR2 is SQIVND in the germline V gene (reference sequence). CDR3: CASSIGSGRAYNEQFF. The DNA of the CDR3 is TGTGCCAGTAGTATAGGGAGCGGGAGGGCCTACAATGAGCAGTTCTTC.

The chain recombines TRBV7-3 with TRBJ1-1; possibly TRBD1 for D (6 bases). Trimming took 3 bases from V and 7 from J, leaving 12 bases between them. CDR3 size: 13 residues. Germline CDR1 and CDR2: SGHTA and FQGTGA. The CDR3 reads CASSFLGGIEAFF. CDR3 DNA sequence: TGTGCCAGCAGCTTCTTAGGGGGGATTGAAGCTTTCTTT.

The chain links TRBV7-9 to TRBJ2-2; D not resolved. Trimming removed 0 bases at V and 1 base at J, with 6 bases between. Germline V CDR1 and CDR2: SEHNR, FQNEAQ (reference sequence). This CDR3 spans 15 amino acids. CDR3 DNA sequence: TGTGCCAGCAGCTTAGCGGGCCTGAACACCGGGGAGCTGTTTTTT. Its translation is CASSLAGLNTGELFF.

In regard to this clone: Within the sample, other DNA sequences also encode this same CDR3. This rearrangement joins TRBV28 to TRBJ2-7; 7 nucleotides line up with TRBD1. V shed 2 bases and J 3 bases; nucleotides not matched to a gene: 4. Germline CDR1 reads MDHEN; CDR2 reads SYDVKM. CDR3 length: 14 amino acids. The CDR3 region has the DNA TGTGCCAGCAGTTTACCAGGGGGTTTCTACGAGCAGTACTTC. It encodes CASSLPGGFYEQYF.

With regard to this clone: Other DNA sequences in the sample encode the same CDR3. The rearrangement links TRBV19 to TRBJ2-5; D is unclear. This CDR3 has 12 amino acids. Germline V gene sequence: CDR1 LNHDA, CDR2 SQIVND (reference sequence). With 1 base removed from V and 2 bases from J, the gap between germline ends came to 2 bases. The CDR3 DNA sequence: TGTGCCAGTAGTATAGGTCAAGAGACCCAGTACTTC. Translation: CASSIGQETQYF.

V gene TRBV2 combines with J gene TRBJ2-1, with D perhaps given as TRBD1 or TRBD2 (5 bases each). Germline CDR1 and CDR2: SNHLY and FYNNEI. The V end was cut by 2 bases, the J end by 9 bases, with 17 bases between. The CDR3 sequence is 15 residues long. CDR3 protein: CASSERDPGRGEQFF. The CDR3 DNA reads TGTGCCAGCAGTGAAAGGGACCCCGGGCGTGGTGAGCAGTTCTTC.

The chain couples TRBV28 to TRBJ2-5; D is unclear. Germline CDR1 MDHEN, CDR2 SYDVKM. V was shortened by 3 bases and J by 3 bases, with 8 bases between the two germline ends. The CDR3 is 13 amino acids. The CDR3 spells CASSLYAEETQYF. In nucleotides, the CDR3 is TGTGCCAGCAGTTTGTATGCCGAAGAGACCCAGTACTTC.

This CDR3 is CAWSVRGGTGNTIYF. CDR3 DNA: TGTGCCTGGAGTGTACGTGGGGGCACTGGAAACACCATATATTTT. The rearrangement joins TRBV30 to TRBJ1-3; D possibly corresponds to TRBD1 (6 bases). CDR1 is GTSNPN and CDR2 is SVGIG in the germline V gene (reference sequence). Trimming took off 0 bases at V and 2 bases at J, with 11 bases between the two ends. The CDR3 is 15 residues long. The full variable domain, rest sourced from reference TRBV30 and TRBJ1-3, is SQTIHQWPATLVQPVGSPLSLECTVEGTSNPNLYWYRQAAGRGLQLLFYSVGIGQISSEVPQNLSASRPQDRQFILSSKKLLLSDSGFYLCAWSVRGGTGNTIYFGEGSWLTVV.

The chain couples TRBV10-3 to TRBJ2-1; tentative D call: TRBD2 (5 bases). CDR1 and CDR2 (germline): ENHRY, SYGVKD. The length of the CDR3 is 12 residues. V was cut by 6 bases and J by 6 bases, with 9 bases left in between. The DNA for the CDR3 is TGTGCCATCAGGGACTCTGCCAATGAGCAGTTCTTC. Its protein product is CAIRDSANEQFF.

The count of this clone is one. The V and J genes are TRBV5-1 and TRBJ1-1; D remains unclear. Trimming left V 4 bases short and J 1 base short, with 8 bases between. Germline CDR1 reads SGHRS; CDR2 reads YFSETQ. The CDR3 runs to 13 residues. The DNA for the CDR3 is TGCGCCAGCAGCCCCTGGAAGAACACTGAAGCTTTCTTT. Amino acids: CASSPWKNTEAFF.

This clone is a singleton in its sample. The rearrangement joins TRBV28 to TRBJ1-4, with D perhaps matching TRBD1 (5 bases). Germline CDR1 MDHEN, CDR2 SYDVKM. Between the trimmed V and J ends, which lost 5 bases and 6 bases, there was a span of 7 bases. CDR3 length: 12 residues. CDR3 protein: CASSRGDEKLFF. CDR3 DNA: TGTGCCAGCAGTCGAGGGGATGAAAAACTGTTTTTT. The whole variable domain, remainder taken from reference TRBV28 and TRBJ1-4, is DVKVTQSSRYLVKRTGEKVFLECVQDMDHENMFWYRQDPGLGLRLIYFSYDVKMKEKGDIPEGYSVSREKKERFSLILESASTNQTSMYLCASSRGDEKLFFGSGTQLSVL.

The chain employs TRBV6-4 and TRBJ2-2; 11 bases line up with TRBD2. Germline V gene sequence: CDR1 MRHNA, CDR2 SNTAGT. The CDR3 spans 16 residues. The trim removed 4 bases at V and 6 bases at J, leaving 7 bases unmatched. CDR3 loop: CASSALAGGFAGELFF. The CDR3 region has the DNA TGTGCCAGCAGTGCGCTAGCGGGAGGTTTCGCCGGGGAGCTGTTTTTT.

This chain connects TRBV7-2 to TRBJ2-5; D is unclear. The CDR3 sequence is 14 residues long. The germline V and J ends were trimmed by 2 bases and 7 bases, with 14 bases remaining between them. Germline CDR1 is SGHTA and CDR2 is FQGNSA. The CDR3 spells CASSLKDLQVTQYF. The CDR3 DNA reads TGTGCCAGCAGCTTAAAAGACCTCCAGGTGACCCAGTACTTC. Based on the CDR3 plus reference TRBV7-2 and TRBJ2-5, the full variable domain is GAGVSQSPSNKVTEKGKDVELRCDPISGHTALYWYRQSLGQGLEFLIYFQGNSAPDKSGLPSDRFSAERTGGSVSTLTIQRTQQEDSAVYLCASSLKDLQVTQYFGPGTRLLVL.

As regards this clone: Different DNA sequences within this sample yield the same CDR3. CDR3 sequence (DNA): TGTGCCACCAGCAGAGGGCGGGGAAACTATGGCTACACCTTC. Protein product: CATSRGRGNYGYTF. This sequence joins TRBV15 and TRBJ1-2; D unclear. This CDR3 is 14 amino acids long. Germline V lookup: CDR1 LNHNV, CDR2 YYDKDF (reference sequence). V was pared by 1 base and J by 2 bases, with 8 bases between.

This rearrangement joins TRBV9 to TRBJ2-5; 8 positions agree with TRBD2. The V gene end was trimmed by 7 bases and the J gene end by 4 bases; junction bases not matched to a gene: 9. Germline V lookup: CDR1 SGDLS, CDR2 YYNGEE. This CDR3 comprises 14 residues. The CDR3 DNA reads as TGTGCCAGCCCTAGACAGAGCGGGAGAGAGACCCAGTACTTC. It specifies CASPRQSGRETQYF.